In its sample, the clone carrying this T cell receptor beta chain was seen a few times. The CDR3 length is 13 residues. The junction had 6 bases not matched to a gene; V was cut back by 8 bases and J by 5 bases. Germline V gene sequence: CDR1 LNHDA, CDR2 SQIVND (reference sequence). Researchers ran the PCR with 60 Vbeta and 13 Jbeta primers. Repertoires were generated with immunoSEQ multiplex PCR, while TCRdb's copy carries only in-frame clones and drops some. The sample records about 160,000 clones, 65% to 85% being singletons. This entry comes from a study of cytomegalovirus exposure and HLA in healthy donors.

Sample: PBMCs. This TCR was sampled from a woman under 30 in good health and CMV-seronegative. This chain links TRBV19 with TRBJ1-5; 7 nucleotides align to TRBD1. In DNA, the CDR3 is TGTGCCAGTTGTCAGGGGGTGGATCAGCCCCAGCATTTT. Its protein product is CASCQGVDQPQHF. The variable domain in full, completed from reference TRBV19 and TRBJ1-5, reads DGGITQSPKYLFRKEGQNVTLSCEQNLNHDAMYWYRQDPGQGLRLIYYSQIVNDFQKGDIAEGYSVSREKKESFPLTVTSAQKNPTAFYLCASCQGVDQPQHFGDGTRLSIL.